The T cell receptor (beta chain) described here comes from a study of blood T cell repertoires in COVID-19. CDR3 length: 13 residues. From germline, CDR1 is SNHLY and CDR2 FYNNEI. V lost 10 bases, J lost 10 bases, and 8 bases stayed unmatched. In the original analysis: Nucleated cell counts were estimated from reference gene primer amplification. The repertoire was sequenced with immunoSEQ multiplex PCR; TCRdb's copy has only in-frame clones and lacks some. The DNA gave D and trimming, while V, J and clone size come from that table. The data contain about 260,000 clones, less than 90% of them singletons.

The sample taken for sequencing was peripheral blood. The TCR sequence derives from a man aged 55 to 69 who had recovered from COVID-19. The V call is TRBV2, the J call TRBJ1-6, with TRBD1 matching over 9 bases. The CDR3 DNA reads TGTGCCACCGGGGACAGGGAACGGTCACCCCTCCACTTT. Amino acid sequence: CATGDRERSPLHF.